This entry concerns a single T cell receptor beta chain. Its antigen is currently unknown. These data originate in a study of T-cell memory formation after mild COVID-19. Germline V lookup: CDR1 SEHNR, CDR2 FQNEAQ (reference sequence). The V gene lost 3 bases and the J gene lost 0 bases, with 2 bases spanning the gap. This CDR3 comprises 12 residues. The study's findings and limits: The SARS-CoV-2 specificity of second-wave clones reaching peak at day 37 remained unverified.

With constant-segment primers, 5'RACE yielded cDNA libraries of TCR alpha and TCR beta that carried sample barcodes and UMIs. TCRdb re-called the 5' RACE reads through MiXCR, storing one row per CDR3 protein. This table has 140,000 to 150,000 distinct CDR3 sequences, less than 25% appearing once. The clonotype was recovered from an adult woman who had mild COVID-19 (a few samples of this study predate the infection). Cell type and time point are not known. The chain combines TRBV7-9 with TRBJ1-1, with unresolved D. Sequenced material: PBMCs or a T cell subset sorted from them (not recorded which). Here the CDR3 DNA reads TGTGCCAGCAGCTTCATGAACACTGAAGCTTTCTTT. Translating it yields CASSFMNTEAFF.